These 22 T cell receptor beta chains share one sample of origin, sequenced in a study of blood T cell repertoires in COVID-19. Profiled with immunoSEQ multiplex PCR; TCRdb holds only in-frame clones, not every one. The repertoire holds roughly 180,000 clones, with around 85% as singletons. The sample consisted of peripheral blood. These receptors were obtained from an elderly man with COVID-19, enrolled during active disease.

V gene TRBV7-9 combines with J gene TRBJ2-3, with D perhaps TRBD1 (6 bases). Per the germline V gene, CDR1 is SEHNR and CDR2 is FQNEAQ (reference sequence). CDR3 length: 14 residues. V was clipped by 2 bases and J by 5 bases, with 11 bases between them. The CDR3 loop reads CASSLLGRGDTQYF. CDR3 in DNA: TGTGCCAGCAGCTTATTGGGCAGGGGAGATACGCAGTATTTT.

The rearrangement joins TRBV10-3 to TRBJ2-1; D may be TRBD2 (6 bases). The length of the CDR3 is 17 residues. Germline lookup yields CDR1 ENHRY and CDR2 SYGVKD. Trimming shortened V by 11 bases and J by 1 base, and 24 bases separated the two germline ends. The CDR3 nucleotides are TGTGCCTTGGGGGGTGGACCGGGACTCACATCCTACAATGAGCAGTTCTTC. Protein sequence: CALGGGPGLTSYNEQFF.

The DNA for the CDR3 is TGTGCCAGCAGCCCCGGGACAGGGGGGGGCTACACCTTC. It codes for CASSPGTGGGYTF. The rearrangement uses TRBV3-1 (or the pseudogene TRBV3-2) and TRBJ1-2; 11 bases map to TRBD1. V gave up 4 bases and J gave up 8 bases; unmatched junction bases: 3. The CDR3 runs to 13 residues. Germline CDR1 and CDR2: LGHDT and YNNKEL (reference sequence).

This clone was picked up one time. The gene calls are TRBV10-3 and TRBJ1-1; 8 nucleotides match TRBD1. The CDR3 is made up of 13 amino acids. In germline, CDR1 is ENHRY, CDR2 SYGVKD. With V trimmed by 11 bases and J by 1 base, 6 bases remained unmatched. The CDR3 DNA reads TGTGCCGCACTTGGGACAGGGAACACTGAAGCTTTCTTT. Translating gives CAALGTGNTEAFF.

J is TRBJ2-2 and V is TRBV27; weak D call: TRBD1 (7 bases). CDR3 size: 15 residues. Germline V CDR1 and CDR2: MNHEY, SMNVEV (reference sequence). Trimming pared 2 bases from V and 5 bases from J, leaving 12 bases between. The CDR3 DNA sequence: TGTGCCAGCAGTTTAGGGCCAGGGGGGACCGGGGAGCTGTTTTTT. Its translation: CASSLGPGGTGELFF.

CDR3 amino acids: CASKRGMDTEAFF. In DNA, the CDR3 is TGCGCCAGCAAGAGGGGGATGGACACTGAAGCTTTCTTT. V usage is TRBV5-1 and J usage is TRBJ1-1, with a tentative D call TRBD1 (6 bases). This CDR3 is 13 amino acids long. The V gene's germline CDR1 is SGHRS and CDR2 YFSETQ. The ends were cut back, 6 bases at V and 3 bases at J, with 12 bases in the middle.

The rearrangement links TRBV5-8 to TRBJ1-1; D remains ambiguous. CDR3 length: 15 amino acids. CDR1 is SGHTS, CDR2 YDEGEE, per germline. V lost 3 bases, J lost 0 bases, and 12 bases lay in between. CDR3 coding DNA: TGTGCCAGCAGCTCCTTCCAGAAAATGAACACTGAAGCTTTCTTT. Amino acids: CASSSFQKMNTEAFF.

V usage is TRBV5-4 and J usage is TRBJ2-1; 8 nucleotides line up with TRBD2. There are 15 residues in the CDR3. CDR1 and CDR2 from the germline V gene are SGHNT and YYREEE (reference sequence). J was trimmed by 8 bases and V by 3 bases; bases with no gene match: 10. CDR3 DNA sequence: TGTGCCAGCAGCTCCGGGGGGGCCGGGGGAGATGAGCAGTTCTTC. It translates to CASSSGGAGGDEQFF. The full variable domain, rest sourced from reference TRBV5-4 and TRBJ2-1, is ETGVTQSPTHLIKTRGQQVTLRCSSQSGHNTVSWYQQALGQGPQFIFQYYREEENGRGNFPPRFSGLQFPNYSSELNVNALELDDSALYLCASSSGGAGGDEQFFGPGTRLTVL.

V and J are TRBV5-5 and TRBJ2-7, with a tentative D call TRBD1 (6 bases). The CDR3 spans 13 residues. The ends were cut back, 4 bases at V and 6 bases at J, with 14 bases in the middle. Germline CDR1 and CDR2: SGHKS and YYEKEE (reference sequence). CDR3 in amino acids: CASSGSQGGEQYF. The CDR3 DNA reads as TGTGCCAGCAGCGGATCACAGGGCGGCGAGCAGTACTTC. The complete variable domain, with remaining parts taken from reference TRBV5-5 and TRBJ2-7, reads DAGVTQSPTHLIKTRGQQVTLRCSPISGHKSVSWYQQVLGQGPQFIFQYYEKEERGRGNFPDRFSARQFPNYSSELNVNALLLGDSALYLCASSGSQGGEQYFGPGTRLTVT.

This clone was seen only a few times. CDR3 sequence reads: CASGESGGADTQYF. CDR3 in DNA: TGTGCCAGCGGGGAGAGCGGGGGGGCAGATACGCAGTATTTT. V gene TRBV6-5 combines with J gene TRBJ2-3, with 10 bases aligning to TRBD2. Germline values: CDR1 MNHEY, CDR2 SVGAGI. The CDR3 totals 14 residues. V gave up 8 bases and J gave up 4 bases; unmatched junction bases: 6.

J is TRBJ2-7 and V is TRBV3-1 (or the pseudogene TRBV3-2); D gene uncertain. This CDR3 contains 12 residues. The germline V and J ends were trimmed by 2 bases and 5 bases, with 7 bases remaining between them. Germline CDR1 LGHDT, CDR2 YNNKEL (reference sequence). The CDR3 region has the DNA TGTGCCAGCAGCCAAACGATAGACGAGCAGTACTTC. It is translated as CASSQTIDEQYF.

The chain combines TRBV5-6 with TRBJ1-1; possibly TRBD1 for D (5 bases). With 4 bases removed from V and 4 bases from J, the gap between germline ends came to 17 bases. This CDR3 region has 15 residues. The V gene's germline CDR1 is SGHDT and CDR2 YYEEEE. CDR3 nucleotides: TGTGCCAGCAGCACGGACACCGGCGGTGGCACTGAAGCTTTCTTT. It is translated as CASSTDTGGGTEAFF.

This sequence joins TRBV27 and TRBJ2-3; perhaps TRBD2 as D (5 bases). CDR3 length equals 14 residues. Trimming took 6 bases from V and 3 from J, leaving 13 bases between them. Per germline, CDR1 MNHEY and CDR2 SMNVEV (reference sequence). The CDR3 bases are TGTGCCAGCAGAATCGACCGGGGTACAGATACGCAGTATTTT. It specifies CASRIDRGTDTQYF.

The gene calls are TRBV7-8 and TRBJ2-1, with a possible D match to TRBD1 (6 bases). Germline lookup yields CDR1 SGHVS and CDR2 FQNEAQ. V was trimmed by 5 bases and J by 7 bases, leaving 9 bases between them. CDR3 length: 12 residues. The CDR3 reads CASSPQGNEQFF. The CDR3 coding sequence is TGTGCCAGCAGCCCTCAGGGGAATGAGCAGTTCTTC.

The CDR3 DNA reads as TGTGCCAGCAGTCCCTTCAGGGAGGGCAACTATGGCTACACCTTC. Translated: CASSPFREGNYGYTF. The chain carries TRBV2 and TRBJ1-2, with D tentatively TRBD1 (5 bases). The CDR3 is 15 residues long. Per the germline V gene, CDR1 is SNHLY and CDR2 is FYNNEI. Deletions cut 5 bases from V and 2 bases from J, with 15 bases between.

This clone occurred a few times. The DNA for the CDR3 is TGTGCCAGCAGCCAAGGGACTAGTGGGGAGGAGCTGTTTTTT. It translates to CASSQGTSGEELFF. V usage is TRBV3-1 (or the pseudogene TRBV3-2) and J usage is TRBJ2-2; 7 nucleotides line up with TRBD2. This CDR3 is 14 amino acids long. The V gene end was trimmed by 1 base and the J gene end by 10 bases; junction bases not matched to a gene: 6. Germline values: CDR1 LGHDT, CDR2 YNNKEL (reference sequence).

The chain is built from TRBV7-3 and TRBJ2-3; 8 nucleotides agree with TRBD2. The CDR3 has 15 residues. V lost 8 bases, J lost 5 bases, and 12 bases stayed unmatched. In germline, CDR1 is SGHTA, CDR2 FQGTGA. This CDR3 is CASQAGGAGRDTQYF. The CDR3 nucleotides are TGTGCCAGCCAAGCCGGGGGGGCGGGTAGAGATACGCAGTATTTT. Combining the CDR3 with reference TRBV7-3 and TRBJ2-3 gives the whole variable domain GAGVSQTPSNKVTEKGKYVELRCDPISGHTALYWYRQSLGQGPEFLIYFQGTGAADDSGLPNDRFFAVRPEGSVSTLKIQRTERGDSAVYLCASQAGGAGRDTQYFGPGTRLTVL.

Of note for this clone: The same CDR3 can be traced to other DNA sequences in this sample. The V call is TRBV7-9, the J call TRBJ2-7, with D perhaps TRBD1 (5 bases). V was shortened by 1 base and J by 1 base, with 8 bases between the two germline ends. This CDR3 spans 14 amino acids. Germline values: CDR1 SEHNR, CDR2 FQNEAQ (reference sequence). CDR3 in DNA: TGTGCCAGCAGCTTAGGGGCAGGGTCCTACGAGCAGTACTTC. Translated: CASSLGAGSYEQYF.

The V and J genes are TRBV10-3 and TRBJ2-5; D perhaps matches TRBD1 (6 bases). Germline values: CDR1 ENHRY, CDR2 SYGVKD. The CDR3 runs to 14 residues. V was trimmed by 4 bases and J by 2 bases, leaving 11 bases between them. CDR3 sequence reads: CAISGVGAQETQYF. In nucleotides, the CDR3 is TGTGCCATCAGTGGTGTGGGGGCGCAAGAGACCCAGTACTTC.

The genes are TRBV19 and TRBJ1-5; tentatively, D is TRBD1 (6 bases). Germline CDR1 is LNHDA and CDR2 is SQIVND (reference sequence). The V end was cut by 3 bases, the J end by 4 bases, with 13 bases between. The CDR3 is 15 amino acids. The CDR3 protein is CASSILDRRNQPQHF. DNA for the CDR3: TGTGCCAGTAGTATCCTGGACAGACGTAATCAGCCCCAGCATTTT.

The chain employs TRBV5-1 and TRBJ2-7; tentative D call: TRBD1 (5 bases). The V gene lost 6 bases and the J gene lost 3 bases, with 16 bases spanning the gap. CDR1 SGHRS and CDR2 YFSETQ come from the germline V gene. The CDR3 loop spans 14 amino acids. CDR3 sequence: CASTQLTGDYEQYF. The CDR3 nucleotides read TGCGCCAGCACACAGCTCACAGGAGACTACGAGCAGTACTTC.

V is TRBV12-3 or TRBV12-4 and J is TRBJ1-2; D is possibly TRBD1 (6 bases). Trimming stripped 6 bases from V and 4 bases from J, with 9 bases between. The CDR3 covers 12 residues. The CDR3 is CASRLDSYGYTF. CDR3 nucleotide sequence: TGTGCCAGCAGGCTGGACAGCTATGGCTACACCTTC.